This T cell receptor beta chain was obtained from a study of blood T cell repertoires in COVID-19. In its sample, this clone was seen a few times. Germline assignment: CDR1 SGHTA and CDR2 FQGNSA. The CDR3 is 13 residues long. Trimming removed 3 bases from V and 2 bases from J; junction bases left unmatched: 1. Method: immunoSEQ multiplex PCR; TCRdb's copy keeps in-frame clones and lacks some. The data show 240,000 or so clones, with roughly 80% seen just once and roughly 3.2% held by the top ten. The chain is built from TRBV7-2 and TRBJ2-7; 7 bases agree with TRBD2. The clonotype originates from a woman between 18 and 30 years old with acute or convalescent COVID-19. Input material: peripheral blood. In DNA form, the CDR3 reads TGTGCCAGCAGCTTTACTAGCGCCTACGAGCAGTACTTC. Translation: CASSFTSAYEQYF.